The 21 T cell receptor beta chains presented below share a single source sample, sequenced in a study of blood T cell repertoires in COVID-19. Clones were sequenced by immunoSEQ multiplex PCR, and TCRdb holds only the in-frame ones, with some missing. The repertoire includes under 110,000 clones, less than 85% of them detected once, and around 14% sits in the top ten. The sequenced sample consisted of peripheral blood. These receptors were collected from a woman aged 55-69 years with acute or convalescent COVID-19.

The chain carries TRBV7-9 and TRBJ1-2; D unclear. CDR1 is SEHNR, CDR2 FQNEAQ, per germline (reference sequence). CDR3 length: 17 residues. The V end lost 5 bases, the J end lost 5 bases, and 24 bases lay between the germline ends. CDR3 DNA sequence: TGTGCCAGCAGCCCAATGCTGACCGGGAAGGATCTATATGGCTACACCTTC. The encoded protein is CASSPMLTGKDLYGYTF.

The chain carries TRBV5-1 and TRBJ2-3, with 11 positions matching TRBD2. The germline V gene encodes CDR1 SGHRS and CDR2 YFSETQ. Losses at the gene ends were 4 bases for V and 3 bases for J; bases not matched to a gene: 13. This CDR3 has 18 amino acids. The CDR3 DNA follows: TGCGCCAGCAGCCTGGCACCTCTAGCGGGAGGCAGGACAGATACGCAGTATTTT. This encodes CASSLAPLAGGRTDTQYF. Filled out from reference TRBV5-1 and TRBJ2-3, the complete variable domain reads KAGVTQTPRYLIKTRGQQVTLSCSPISGHRSVSWYQQTPGQGLQFLFEYFSETQRNKGNFPGRFSGRQFSNSRSEMNVSTLELGDSALYLCASSLAPLAGGRTDTQYFGPGTRLTVL.

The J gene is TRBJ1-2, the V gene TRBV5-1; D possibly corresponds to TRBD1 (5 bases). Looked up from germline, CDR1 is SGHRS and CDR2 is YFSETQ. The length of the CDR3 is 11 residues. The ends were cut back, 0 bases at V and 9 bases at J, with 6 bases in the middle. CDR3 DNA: TGCGCCAGCAGCTTGGAGGGGAGCTACACCTTC. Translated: CASSLEGSYTF.

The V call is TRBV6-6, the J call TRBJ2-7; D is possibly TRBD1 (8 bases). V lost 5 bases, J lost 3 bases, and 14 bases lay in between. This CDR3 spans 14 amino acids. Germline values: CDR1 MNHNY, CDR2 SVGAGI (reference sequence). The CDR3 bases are TGTGCCAGCAGTCGACAGGGGACTAACTACGAGCAGTACTTC. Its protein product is CASSRQGTNYEQYF.

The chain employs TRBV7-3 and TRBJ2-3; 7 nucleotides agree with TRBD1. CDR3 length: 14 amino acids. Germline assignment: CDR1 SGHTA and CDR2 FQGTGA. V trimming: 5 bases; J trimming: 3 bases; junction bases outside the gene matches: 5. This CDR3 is CASSPGQVTDTQYF. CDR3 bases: TGTGCCAGCAGCCCTGGACAGGTGACAGATACGCAGTATTTT.

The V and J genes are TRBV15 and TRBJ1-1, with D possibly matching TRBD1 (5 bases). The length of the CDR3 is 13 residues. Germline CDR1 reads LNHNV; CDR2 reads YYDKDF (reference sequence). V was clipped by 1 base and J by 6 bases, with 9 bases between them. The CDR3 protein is CATSRVRGAEAFF. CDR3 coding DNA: TGTGCCACCAGCAGAGTTCGGGGGGCTGAAGCTTTCTTT.

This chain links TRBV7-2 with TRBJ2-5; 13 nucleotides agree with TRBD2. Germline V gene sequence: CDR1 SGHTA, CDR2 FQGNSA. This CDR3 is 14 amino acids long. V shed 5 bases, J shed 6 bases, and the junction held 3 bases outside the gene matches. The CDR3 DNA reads TGTGCCAGCAGCAAACTAGCGGGGGGGCAGACCCAGTACTTC. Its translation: CASSKLAGGQTQYF.

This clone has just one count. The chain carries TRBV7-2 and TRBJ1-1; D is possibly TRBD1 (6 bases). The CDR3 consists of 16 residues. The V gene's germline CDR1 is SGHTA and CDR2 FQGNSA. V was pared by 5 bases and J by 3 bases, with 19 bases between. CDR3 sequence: CASSPEAGGWYTEAFF. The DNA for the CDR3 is TGTGCCAGCAGCCCAGAGGCGGGGGGCTGGTACACTGAAGCTTTCTTT.

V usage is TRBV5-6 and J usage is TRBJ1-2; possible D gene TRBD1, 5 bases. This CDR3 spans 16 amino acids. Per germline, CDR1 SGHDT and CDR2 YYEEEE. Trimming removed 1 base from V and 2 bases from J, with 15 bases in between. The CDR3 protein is CASSLYRAGQNYGYTF. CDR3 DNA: TGTGCCAGCAGCTTGTATCGTGCAGGGCAGAACTATGGCTACACCTTC.

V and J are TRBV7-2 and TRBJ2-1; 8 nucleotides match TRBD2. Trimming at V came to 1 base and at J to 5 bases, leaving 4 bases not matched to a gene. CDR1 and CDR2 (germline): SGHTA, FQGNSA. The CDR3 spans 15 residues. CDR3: CASSLDLAGHNEQFF. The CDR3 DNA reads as TGTGCCAGCAGCTTAGATCTAGCGGGCCACAATGAGCAGTTCTTC.

The CDR3 DNA is TGTGCCAGCAGCCGGCGGCGGGACAGGGATTACTCTGGAAACACCATATATTTT. It yields the protein CASSRRRDRDYSGNTIYF. The chain combines TRBV7-8 with TRBJ1-3; 9 bases match TRBD1. The CDR3 has 18 amino acids. With V trimmed by 5 bases and J by 0 bases, 11 bases remained unmatched. The germline V gene encodes CDR1 SGHVS and CDR2 FQNEAQ.

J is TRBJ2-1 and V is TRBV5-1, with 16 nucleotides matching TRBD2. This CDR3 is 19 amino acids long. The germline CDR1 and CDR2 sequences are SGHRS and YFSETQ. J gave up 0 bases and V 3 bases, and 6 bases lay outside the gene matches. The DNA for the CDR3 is TGCGCCAGCAGCTCACCGGGACTAGCGGGAGGGAGCTCCTACAATGAGCAGTTCTTC. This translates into CASSSPGLAGGSSYNEQFF.

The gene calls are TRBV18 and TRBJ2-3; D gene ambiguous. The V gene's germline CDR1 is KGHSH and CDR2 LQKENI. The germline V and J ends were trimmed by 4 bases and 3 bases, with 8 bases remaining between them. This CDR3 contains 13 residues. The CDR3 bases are TGTGCCAGCTCACTTTTGGCTACAGATACGCAGTATTTT. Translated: CASSLLATDTQYF. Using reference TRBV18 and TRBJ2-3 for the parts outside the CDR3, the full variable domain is NAGVMQNPRHLVRRRGQEARLRCSPMKGHSHVYWYRQLPEEGLKFMVYLQKENIIDESGMPKERFSAEFPKEGPSILRIQQVVRGDSAAYFCASSLLATDTQYFGPGTRLTVL.

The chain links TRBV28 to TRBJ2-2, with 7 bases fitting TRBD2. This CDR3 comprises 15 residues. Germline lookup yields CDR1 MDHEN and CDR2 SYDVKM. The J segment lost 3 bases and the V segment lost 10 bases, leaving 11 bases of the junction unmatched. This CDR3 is CATIMGGTDTGELFF. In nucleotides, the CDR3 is TGTGCCACCATTATGGGAGGGACTGACACCGGGGAGCTGTTTTTT.

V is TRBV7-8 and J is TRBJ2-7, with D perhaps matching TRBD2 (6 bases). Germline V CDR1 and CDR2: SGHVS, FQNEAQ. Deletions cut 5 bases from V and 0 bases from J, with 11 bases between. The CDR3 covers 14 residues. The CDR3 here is CASSRGEASYEQYF. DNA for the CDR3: TGTGCCAGCAGCCGTGGGGAGGCCTCCTACGAGCAGTACTTC.

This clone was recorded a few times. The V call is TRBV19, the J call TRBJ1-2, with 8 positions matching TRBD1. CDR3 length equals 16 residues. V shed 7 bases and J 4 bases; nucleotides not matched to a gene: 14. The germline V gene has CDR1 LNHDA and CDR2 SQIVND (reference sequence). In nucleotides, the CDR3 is TGTGCCAGTATTCCCCAAGTACCCCAGGGGGCCTATGGCTACACCTTC. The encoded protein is CASIPQVPQGAYGYTF.

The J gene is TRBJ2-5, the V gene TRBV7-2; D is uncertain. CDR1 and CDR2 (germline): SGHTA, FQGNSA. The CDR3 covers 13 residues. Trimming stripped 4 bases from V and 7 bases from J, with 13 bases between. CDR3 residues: CASSSWSMGTQYF. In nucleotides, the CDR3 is TGTGCCAGCAGCTCGTGGAGCATGGGGACCCAGTACTTC.

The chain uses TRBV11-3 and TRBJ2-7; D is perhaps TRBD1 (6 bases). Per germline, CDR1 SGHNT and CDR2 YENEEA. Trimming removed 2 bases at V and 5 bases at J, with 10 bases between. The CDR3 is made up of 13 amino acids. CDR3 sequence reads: CASSLTGSHEQYF. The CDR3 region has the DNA TGTGCCAGCAGCTTAACAGGGTCGCACGAGCAGTACTTC.

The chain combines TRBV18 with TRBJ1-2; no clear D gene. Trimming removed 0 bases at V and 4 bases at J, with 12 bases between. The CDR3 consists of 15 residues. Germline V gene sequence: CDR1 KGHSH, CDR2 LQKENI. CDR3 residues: CASSPPGETTYGYTF. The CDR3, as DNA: TGTGCCAGCTCACCACCGGGCGAGACGACCTATGGCTACACCTTC.

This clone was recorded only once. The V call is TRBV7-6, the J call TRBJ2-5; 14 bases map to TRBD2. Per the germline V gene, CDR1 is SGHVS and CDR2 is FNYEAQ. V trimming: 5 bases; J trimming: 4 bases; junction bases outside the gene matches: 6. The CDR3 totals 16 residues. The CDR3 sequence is CASSIGTSGRGETQYF. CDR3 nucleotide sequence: TGTGCCAGCAGCATCGGGACTAGCGGGAGAGGAGAGACCCAGTACTTC.

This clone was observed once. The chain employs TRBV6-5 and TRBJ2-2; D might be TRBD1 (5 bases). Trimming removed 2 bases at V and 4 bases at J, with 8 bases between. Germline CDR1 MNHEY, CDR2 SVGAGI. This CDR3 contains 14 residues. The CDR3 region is CASSYDSATGELFF. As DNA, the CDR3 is TGTGCCAGCAGTTACGACAGCGCCACCGGGGAGCTGTTTTTT.